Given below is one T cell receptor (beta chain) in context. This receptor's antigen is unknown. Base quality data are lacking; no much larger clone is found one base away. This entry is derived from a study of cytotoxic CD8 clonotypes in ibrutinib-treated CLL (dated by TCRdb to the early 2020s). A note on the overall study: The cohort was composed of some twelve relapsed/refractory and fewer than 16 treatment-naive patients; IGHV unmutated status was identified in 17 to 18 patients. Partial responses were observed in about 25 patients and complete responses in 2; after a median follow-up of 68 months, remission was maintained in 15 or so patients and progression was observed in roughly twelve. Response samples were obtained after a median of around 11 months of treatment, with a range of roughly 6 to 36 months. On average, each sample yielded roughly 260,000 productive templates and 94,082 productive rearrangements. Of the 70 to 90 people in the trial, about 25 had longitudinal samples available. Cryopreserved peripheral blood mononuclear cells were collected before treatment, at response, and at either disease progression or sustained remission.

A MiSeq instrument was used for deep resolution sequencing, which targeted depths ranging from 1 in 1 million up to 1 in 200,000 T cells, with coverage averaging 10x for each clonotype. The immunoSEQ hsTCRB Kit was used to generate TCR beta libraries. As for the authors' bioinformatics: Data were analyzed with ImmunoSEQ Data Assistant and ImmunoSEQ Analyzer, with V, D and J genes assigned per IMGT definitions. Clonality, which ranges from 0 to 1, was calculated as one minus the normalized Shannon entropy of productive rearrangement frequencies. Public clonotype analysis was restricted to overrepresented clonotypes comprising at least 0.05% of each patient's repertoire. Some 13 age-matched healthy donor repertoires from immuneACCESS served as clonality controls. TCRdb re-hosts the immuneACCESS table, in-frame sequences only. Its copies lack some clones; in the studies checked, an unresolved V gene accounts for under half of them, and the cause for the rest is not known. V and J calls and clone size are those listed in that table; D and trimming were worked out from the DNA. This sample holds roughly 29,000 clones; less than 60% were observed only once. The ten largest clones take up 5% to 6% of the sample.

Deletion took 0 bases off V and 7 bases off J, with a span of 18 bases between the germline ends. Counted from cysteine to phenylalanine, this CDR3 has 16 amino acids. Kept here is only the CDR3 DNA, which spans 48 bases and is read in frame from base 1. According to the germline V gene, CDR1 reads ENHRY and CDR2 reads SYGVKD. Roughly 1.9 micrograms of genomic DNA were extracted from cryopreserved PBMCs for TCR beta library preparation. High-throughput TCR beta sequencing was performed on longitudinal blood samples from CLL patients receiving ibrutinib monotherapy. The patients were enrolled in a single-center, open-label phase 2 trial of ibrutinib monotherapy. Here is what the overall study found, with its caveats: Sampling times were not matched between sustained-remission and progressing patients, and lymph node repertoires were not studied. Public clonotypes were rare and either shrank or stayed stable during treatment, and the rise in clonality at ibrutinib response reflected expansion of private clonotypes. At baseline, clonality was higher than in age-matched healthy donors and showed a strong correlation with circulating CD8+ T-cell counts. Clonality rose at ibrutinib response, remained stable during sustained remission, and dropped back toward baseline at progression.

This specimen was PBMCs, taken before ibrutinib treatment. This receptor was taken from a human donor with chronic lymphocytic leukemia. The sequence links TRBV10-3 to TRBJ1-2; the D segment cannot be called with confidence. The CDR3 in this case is CAISESMEWPGGGYTF. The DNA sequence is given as TGTGCCATCAGTGAGTCGATGGAATGGCCAGGAGGTGGCTACACCTTC.